This passage covers 32 T cell receptor beta chains from one sample sequenced in a study of shared clonotypes between healthy human individuals (dated by TCRdb to between 2020 and 2021). To prepare the library, the immunoSEQ multiplex PCR assay was applied. TCRdb obtained this table from immuneACCESS and retained in-frame rearrangements with V and J assigned. These tables miss some clones; where compared with another copy, unresolved V genes account for less than half of the shortfall, and the remainder is unexplained. For this sample there are about 2.1 million clones; around 95% appear just once. The ten largest clones capture over 1.5% of the sample. CD8 naive samples consisted of CD45RO-negative cells that were positively selected for CCR7, yielding a CD45RA+CCR7+ population without TemRA cells. Sequencing input: naive CD8+ T cells from PBMCs. Interpreted using the paper, the cell subset or site label stands for: CD45RA+CCR7+. These receptors were obtained from a young man in good health. Some clones in this sample may be carry-over from other donors' samples.

The chain uses TRBV28 and TRBJ2-1; 9 bases agree with TRBD2. The CDR3 has 16 residues. V was clipped by 1 base and J by 8 bases; unmatched bases: 9. CDR1 and CDR2 from the germline V gene are MDHEN and SYDVKM. The CDR3 DNA reads TGTGCCAGCAGTTTATTGGCTAGCGGGAACATCTATGAGCAGTTCTTC. Translation: CASSLLASGNIYEQFF.

The gene calls are TRBV7-9 and TRBJ2-2; D is ambiguous. From germline, CDR1 is SEHNR and CDR2 FQNEAQ (reference sequence). The CDR3 has 17 residues. V was pared by 0 bases and J by 8 bases, with 19 bases between. The CDR3 sequence is CASSLASRLSGPGELFF. The CDR3 DNA sequence: TGTGCCAGCAGCTTAGCCAGTCGACTCTCTGGGCCTGGGGAGCTGTTTTTT.

Concerning this clone: The same CDR3 can be traced to other DNA sequences in this sample. The V and J genes are TRBV19 and TRBJ2-7, with D perhaps TRBD2 (5 bases). Trimming removed 5 bases from V and 0 bases from J, with 8 bases in between. The CDR3 totals 13 residues. Germline-derived CDR1 and CDR2 are LNHDA and SQIVND (reference sequence). The CDR3 sequence: CASSAGSSYEQYF. The CDR3 DNA reads as TGTGCCAGTAGTGCGGGCAGCTCCTACGAGCAGTACTTC.

The chain recombines TRBV27 with TRBJ2-5; D is perhaps TRBD2 (6 bases). Germline V lookup: CDR1 MNHEY, CDR2 SMNVEV (reference sequence). V lost 5 bases to trimming and J lost 4 bases, with 8 bases between them. The length of the CDR3 is 12 residues. CDR3 in amino acids: CASSPEGETQYF. The CDR3 nucleotides are TGTGCCAGCAGTCCGGAGGGAGAGACCCAGTACTTC.

The rearrangement joins TRBV7-8 to TRBJ1-5, with 11 bases that match TRBD1. The CDR3 runs to 15 residues. V dropped 5 bases and J dropped 7; count of bases not matched to a gene: 7. Germline lookup yields CDR1 SGHVS and CDR2 FQNEAQ. The CDR3 reads CASSAGQGAGQPQHF. DNA of the CDR3: TGTGCCAGCAGCGCAGGACAGGGGGCTGGGCAGCCCCAGCATTTT.

The rearrangement uses TRBV6-5 and TRBJ1-1; perhaps TRBD1 as D (5 bases). V dropped 0 bases and J dropped 3 bases, with 11 bases sitting between them. Germline CDR1 is MNHEY and CDR2 is SVGAGI. This CDR3 contains 15 residues. Here the CDR3 reads CASSYSRQTYTEAFF. The CDR3 region has the DNA TGTGCCAGCAGTTACTCCAGACAGACCTACACTGAAGCTTTCTTT.

This clone was detected only once. The CDR3 reads CASRGTHSGNTIYF. The CDR3 region has the DNA TGTGCCAGTAGGGGGACTCACTCTGGAAACACCATATATTTT. The chain is built from TRBV13 and TRBJ1-3; tentative D call: TRBD1 (6 bases). This CDR3 is 14 amino acids long. V gave up 9 bases and J gave up 0 bases, with 12 bases separating them. From germline, CDR1 is PRHDT and CDR2 FYEKMQ (reference sequence).

This clone was seen only once. This chain joins TRBV27 and TRBJ2-5; D may be TRBD1 (6 bases). V lost 3 bases, J lost 7 bases, and 15 bases lay in between. The CDR3 extends over 14 amino acids. CDR1 and CDR2 (germline): MNHEY, SMNVEV (reference sequence). CDR3 nucleotide sequence: TGTGCCAGCAGTTTTAGGACAGAAGGTTGGACCCAGTACTTC. Residues: CASSFRTEGWTQYF.

The chain links TRBV5-1 to TRBJ2-1, with D tentatively TRBD1 or TRBD2 (5 bases each). CDR1 is SGHRS and CDR2 is YFSETQ in the germline V gene. CDR3 size: 15 residues. The ends were cut back, 2 bases at V and 2 bases at J, with 11 bases in the middle. The CDR3 loop reads CASSFGTSTYNEQFF. Here the CDR3 DNA reads TGCGCCAGCAGCTTCGGGACGTCTACCTACAATGAGCAGTTCTTC. Based on the CDR3 plus reference TRBV5-1 and TRBJ2-1, the full variable domain is KAGVTQTPRYLIKTRGQQVTLSCSPISGHRSVSWYQQTPGQGLQFLFEYFSETQRNKGNFPGRFSGRQFSNSRSEMNVSTLELGDSALYLCASSFGTSTYNEQFFGPGTRLTVL.

V and J are TRBV7-9 and TRBJ1-6, with TRBD1 matching over 7 bases. With V trimmed by 8 bases and J by 10 bases, 23 bases remained unmatched. CDR3 length: 18 amino acids. Per the germline V gene, CDR1 is SEHNR and CDR2 is FQNEAQ (reference sequence). The CDR3 reads CASLGTSTGTGVRSPLHF. The CDR3, as DNA: TGTGCCAGCCTCGGGACGTCGACAGGGACGGGAGTTAGGTCACCCCTCCACTTT.

This chain uses TRBV4-1 with TRBJ2-7; 7 bases map to TRBD1. Germline V lookup: CDR1 MGHRA, CDR2 YSYEKL. CDR3 length equals 15 residues. The trim removed 1 base at V and 1 base at J, leaving 4 bases unmatched. The CDR3 coding sequence is TGCGCCAGCAGCCAAGTGCCACAGGGGTCCTACGAGCAGTACTTC. Amino acids: CASSQVPQGSYEQYF.

This clone was seen only once. The J gene is TRBJ2-7, the V gene TRBV27; D call uncertain. The CDR3 contains 14 residues. V was cut by 2 bases and J by 6 bases, with 14 bases left in between. Looked up from germline, CDR1 is MNHEY and CDR2 is SMNVEV (reference sequence). The chain's CDR3 is CASSLLIIGSEQYF. The CDR3 DNA reads TGTGCCAGCAGTTTACTTATCATCGGTAGCGAGCAGTACTTC.

The rearrangement links TRBV27 to TRBJ2-2; 10 bases match TRBD2. There are 18 residues in the CDR3. Germline-derived CDR1 and CDR2 are MNHEY and SMNVEV (reference sequence). V gave up 4 bases and J gave up 6 bases; unmatched junction bases: 14. In DNA, the CDR3 is TGTGCCAGCAGTTCCCCTACCCAAGCGGGAGGGCCCTCCGGGGAGCTGTTTTTT. Translating it yields CASSSPTQAGGPSGELFF.

The genes are TRBV11-1 and TRBJ2-7; 8 bases are a match to TRBD1. V trimming: 5 bases; J trimming: 5 bases; junction bases outside the gene matches: 8. Germline V CDR1 and CDR2: SGHAT, FQDESV (reference sequence). CDR3 length: 14 residues. CDR3 in amino acids: CASSLRTGYDEQYF. CDR3 coding DNA: TGTGCCAGCAGCCTTAGGACAGGGTACGACGAGCAGTACTTC.

The gene calls are TRBV30 and TRBJ1-1; D ambiguous. The germline gives CDR1 GTSNPN, CDR2 SVGIG (reference sequence). V was clipped by 0 bases and J by 1 base, with 18 bases between them. CDR3 length: 17 residues. The CDR3 is CAWSVRVEGSGNTEAFF. CDR3 nucleotides: TGTGCCTGGAGTGTACGGGTGGAAGGGTCGGGGAACACTGAAGCTTTCTTT.

Written as DNA, the CDR3 is TGTGCCACCAGCAGGGGGACCCCCGCCTACGAGCAGTACTTC. Translating it yields CATSRGTPAYEQYF. The chain is built from TRBV15 and TRBJ2-7; D tentatively fits TRBD1 or TRBD2 (5 bases each). The CDR3 length is 14 residues. Deletions cut 3 bases from V and 2 bases from J, with 11 bases between. CDR1 is LNHNV and CDR2 is YYDKDF in the germline V gene (reference sequence).

The V gene is TRBV2, the J gene TRBJ1-1; the D gene is possibly TRBD1 (5 bases). Trimming left V 2 bases short and J 4 bases short, with 14 bases between. The CDR3 loop spans 15 amino acids. Germline CDR1 reads SNHLY; CDR2 reads FYNNEI. This CDR3 reads CASSESPGGATEAFF. The DNA for the CDR3 is TGTGCCAGCAGTGAATCCCCCGGGGGAGCCACTGAAGCTTTCTTT.

The chain recombines TRBV9 with TRBJ2-5; D might be TRBD1 (5 bases). This CDR3 comprises 13 residues. The V end lost 3 bases, the J end lost 3 bases, and 9 bases lay between the germline ends. Germline V lookup: CDR1 SGDLS, CDR2 YYNGEE. CDR3 amino acids: CASSDRTKETQYF. The CDR3 nucleotides read TGTGCCAGCAGCGACCGGACAAAAGAGACCCAGTACTTC.

The rearrangement joins TRBV6-1 to TRBJ1-2; D remains ambiguous. V dropped 2 bases and J dropped 3 bases, with 7 bases sitting between them. Germline V gene sequence: CDR1 MNHNS, CDR2 SASEGT. The CDR3 has 13 amino acids. The CDR3 is CASSEKGYYGYTF. The CDR3, as DNA: TGTGCCAGCAGTGAAAAGGGCTACTATGGCTACACCTTC.

The chain couples TRBV18 to TRBJ2-4; 14 bases are a match to TRBD2. This CDR3 contains 17 residues. V shed 0 bases and J 5 bases; nucleotides not matched to a gene: 3. CDR1 and CDR2 (germline): KGHSH, LQKENI. DNA of the CDR3: TGTGCCAGCTCACCACCGGGACTAGCGGGAGTCCAAAACATTCAGTACTTC. Translation: CASSPPGLAGVQNIQYF. The full variable domain, in which reference TRBV18 and TRBJ2-4 provide the parts outside the CDR3, is NAGVMQNPRHLVRRRGQEARLRCSPMKGHSHVYWYRQLPEEGLKFMVYLQKENIIDESGMPKERFSAEFPKEGPSILRIQQVVRGDSAAYFCASSPPGLAGVQNIQYFGAGTRLSVL.

V and J are TRBV2 and TRBJ2-7, with 9 bases matching TRBD1. Per the germline V gene, CDR1 is SNHLY and CDR2 is FYNNEI. CDR3 length: 15 residues. With 2 bases clipped from V and 4 bases from J, the junction kept 6 bases outside the gene matches. CDR3 nucleotide sequence: TGTGCCAGCAGTGAACCCGGGACAGGGAATTACGAGCAGTACTTC. Encoded protein: CASSEPGTGNYEQYF.

The genes are TRBV15 and TRBJ2-7, with D maybe TRBD1 (6 bases). Trimming shortened V by 5 bases and J by 3 bases, and 11 bases separated the two germline ends. Germline V lookup: CDR1 LNHNV, CDR2 YYDKDF (reference sequence). The CDR3 runs to 13 residues. As DNA, the CDR3 is TGTGCCACCAGCCCTGGACAGAACTACGAGCAGTACTTC. As protein: CATSPGQNYEQYF. The complete variable domain, with remaining parts taken from reference TRBV15 and TRBJ2-7, reads DAMVIQNPRYQVTQFGKPVTLSCSQTLNHNVMYWYQQKSSQAPKLLFHYYDKDFNNEADTPDNFQSRRPNTSFCFLDIRSPGLGDTAMYLCATSPGQNYEQYFGPGTRLTVT.

V usage is TRBV27 and J usage is TRBJ2-5; TRBD2 agrees at 8 bases. V was pared by 1 base and J by 4 bases, with 5 bases of the junction left unmatched. Germline loops: CDR1 MNHEY, CDR2 SMNVEV (reference sequence). The CDR3 covers 15 residues. The CDR3 sequence is CASSLWAGGGETQYF. DNA of the CDR3: TGTGCCAGCAGTTTATGGGCGGGAGGAGGAGAGACCCAGTACTTC.

In DNA form, the CDR3 reads TGTGCCAGCAGCTCGTCGGGGGTACCAAGTGGCTACACCTTC. This gives the protein CASSSSGVPSGYTF. V usage is TRBV7-2 and J usage is TRBJ1-2, with D perhaps TRBD1 (5 bases). Germline V gene sequence: CDR1 SGHTA, CDR2 FQGNSA. V lost 4 bases and J 7 bases, leaving 16 bases between the germline ends. The CDR3 spans 14 residues.

V usage is TRBV7-3 and J usage is TRBJ2-1; TRBD2 matches 8 bases. The CDR3 extends over 19 amino acids. The germline V gene encodes CDR1 SGHTA and CDR2 FQGTGA. With V trimmed by 1 base and J by 2 bases, 13 bases remained unmatched. The CDR3 DNA reads TGTGCCAGCAGCTTAAGTCCTCCCTCCCTTAGCGGGGCCTACAATGAGCAGTTCTTC. It encodes CASSLSPPSLSGAYNEQFF.

CDR3 bases: TGTGCCAGCAGCTCGGACAGGGGGATAGCTGGCTACACCTTC. Protein sequence: CASSSDRGIAGYTF. The V call is TRBV28, the J call TRBJ1-2, with 10 nucleotides matching TRBD1. The germline gives CDR1 MDHEN, CDR2 SYDVKM. CDR3 size: 14 residues. V lost 6 bases, J lost 7 bases, and 8 bases stayed unmatched.

A few counts support this clone. The chain uses TRBV13 and TRBJ2-7, with 7 positions matching TRBD2. The CDR3 is 13 residues long. With 10 bases clipped from V and 0 bases from J, the junction kept 6 bases outside the gene matches. Germline loops: CDR1 PRHDT, CDR2 FYEKMQ (reference sequence). The CDR3 DNA is TGTGCCACCAATGGGAGGGGCTCCTACGAGCAGTACTTC. This encodes CATNGRGSYEQYF.

V gene TRBV5-1 combines with J gene TRBJ2-7; D possibly corresponds to TRBD1 (6 bases). V was cut by 5 bases and J by 0 bases, with 15 bases left in between. The CDR3 is made up of 15 amino acids. From germline, CDR1 is SGHRS and CDR2 YFSETQ. CDR3 protein: CASRPTGILSYEQYF. The CDR3 nucleotides are TGCGCCAGCAGACCCACAGGGATCCTCTCCTACGAGCAGTACTTC. Full variable domain (missing parts from reference TRBV5-1 and TRBJ2-7): KAGVTQTPRYLIKTRGQQVTLSCSPISGHRSVSWYQQTPGQGLQFLFEYFSETQRNKGNFPGRFSGRQFSNSRSEMNVSTLELGDSALYLCASRPTGILSYEQYFGPGTRLTVT.

The gene calls are TRBV11-3 and TRBJ2-2; perhaps D is TRBD1 or TRBD2 (5 bases each). The V gene's germline CDR1 is SGHNT and CDR2 YENEEA. This CDR3 has 15 amino acids. V was shortened by 0 bases and J by 5 bases, with 10 bases between the two germline ends. CDR3 residues: CASSLDMGETGELFF. The CDR3 DNA reads as TGTGCCAGCAGCTTAGATATGGGGGAAACCGGGGAGCTGTTTTTT.

The table lists this clone with a few counts. The V call is TRBV6-5, the J call TRBJ1-1; 7 nucleotides line up with TRBD1. The V segment lost 5 bases and the J segment 5 bases; nucleotides outside the gene matches: 11. Germline V gene data show CDR1 as MNHEY and CDR2 as SVGAGI. CDR3 length: 15 residues. The CDR3 nucleotides read TGTGCCAGCAGTCAGAACGCAGGGGGTTGGACTGAAGCTTTCTTT. As protein: CASSQNAGGWTEAFF.

The rearrangement links TRBV11-2 to TRBJ2-7, with a possible D match to TRBD2 (5 bases). Per the germline V gene, CDR1 is SGHAT and CDR2 is FQNNGV. The CDR3 consists of 14 residues. Deletions cut 0 bases from V and 3 bases from J, with 9 bases between. The CDR3 protein is CASSLDLLVYEQYF. CDR3 bases: TGTGCCAGCAGCTTAGACCTACTAGTCTACGAGCAGTACTTC.

The rearrangement uses TRBV12-5 and TRBJ2-2; D possibly uses TRBD1 or TRBD2 (7 bases each). The CDR3 totals 16 residues. CDR1 LGHNT and CDR2 FRNRAP come from the germline V gene. V lost 6 bases to trimming and J lost 1 base, with 15 bases between them. This CDR3 is CASGSAGGENTGELFF. The CDR3 bases are TGTGCTAGTGGCTCCGCAGGGGGGGAGAACACCGGGGAGCTGTTTTTT. Full variable domain (outside the CDR3, taken from reference TRBV12-5 and TRBJ2-2): DARVTQTPRHKVTEMGQEVTMRCQPILGHNTVFWYRQTMMQGLELLAYFRNRAPLDDSGMPKDRFSAEMPDATLATLKIQPSEPRDSAVYFCASGSAGGENTGELFFGEGSRLTVL.